This entry is about one TCR beta chain. The sample originates from a study of cytomegalovirus exposure and HLA in healthy donors. The CDR3 is made up of 15 amino acids. Trimming took off 1 base at V and 3 bases at J, with 13 bases between the two ends. CDR1 SGHAT and CDR2 FQNNGV come from the germline V gene. Both 60 Vbeta primers and 13 Jbeta primers went into the PCR. Measured with immunoSEQ multiplex PCR; TCRdb has only the in-frame clones, and not every one. This table holds 150,000 to 200,000 clones, around 80% found once. The sequence was collected from a man between 18 and 35 years old in good health and CMV-seronegative. The chain carries TRBV11-2 and TRBJ2-7, with D possibly being TRBD1 (5 bases). The specimen was PBMCs. The CDR3 here is CASSLVGQGVYEQYF. The CDR3 DNA follows: TGTGCCAGCAGCTTAGTGGGGCAGGGTGTCTACGAGCAGTACTTC. The whole variable domain, remainder taken from reference TRBV11-2 and TRBJ2-7, is EAGVAQSPRYKIIEKRQSVAFWCNPISGHATLYWYQQILGQGPKLLIQFQNNGVVDDSQLPKDRFSAERLKGVDSTLKIQPAKLEDSAVYLCASSLVGQGVYEQYFGPGTRLTVT.